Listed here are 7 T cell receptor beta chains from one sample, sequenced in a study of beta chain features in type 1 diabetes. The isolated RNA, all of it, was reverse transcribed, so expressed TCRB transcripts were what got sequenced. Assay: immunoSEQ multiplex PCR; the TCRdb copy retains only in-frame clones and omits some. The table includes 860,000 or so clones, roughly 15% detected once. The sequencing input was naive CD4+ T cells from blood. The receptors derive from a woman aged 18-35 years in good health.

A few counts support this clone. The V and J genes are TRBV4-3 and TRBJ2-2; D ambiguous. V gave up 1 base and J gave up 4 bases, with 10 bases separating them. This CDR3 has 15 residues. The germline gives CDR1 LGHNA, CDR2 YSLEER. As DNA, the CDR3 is TGCGCCAGCAGCCAAGCTGGCAGTCGCACCGGGGAGCTGTTTTTT. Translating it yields CASSQAGSRTGELFF.

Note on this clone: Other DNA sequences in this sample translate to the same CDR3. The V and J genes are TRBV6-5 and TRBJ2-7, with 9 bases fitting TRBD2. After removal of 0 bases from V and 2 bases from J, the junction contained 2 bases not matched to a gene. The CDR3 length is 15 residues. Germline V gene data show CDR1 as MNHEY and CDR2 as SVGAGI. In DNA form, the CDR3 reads TGTGCCAGCAGTTACTCAGCGGGAGGACCCTACGAGCAGTACTTC. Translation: CASSYSAGGPYEQYF.

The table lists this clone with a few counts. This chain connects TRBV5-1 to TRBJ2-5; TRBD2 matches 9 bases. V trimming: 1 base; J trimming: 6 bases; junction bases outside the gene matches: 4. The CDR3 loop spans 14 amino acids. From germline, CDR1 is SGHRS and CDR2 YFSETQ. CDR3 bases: TGCGCCAGCAGCTTGCGGTCTAGCGGGAAGACCCAGTACTTC. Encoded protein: CASSLRSSGKTQYF.

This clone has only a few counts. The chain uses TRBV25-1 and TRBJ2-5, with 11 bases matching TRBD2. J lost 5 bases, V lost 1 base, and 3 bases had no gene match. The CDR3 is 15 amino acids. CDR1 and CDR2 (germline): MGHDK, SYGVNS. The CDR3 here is CASSEWPSGGETQYF. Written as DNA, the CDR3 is TGTGCCAGCAGTGAATGGCCTAGCGGGGGGGAGACCCAGTACTTC. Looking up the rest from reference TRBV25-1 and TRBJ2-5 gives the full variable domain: EADIYQTPRYLVIGTGKKITLECSQTMGHDKMYWYQQDPGMELHLIHYSYGVNSTEKGDLSSESTVSRIRTEHFPLTLESARPSHTSQYLCASSEWPSGGETQYFGPGTRLLVL.

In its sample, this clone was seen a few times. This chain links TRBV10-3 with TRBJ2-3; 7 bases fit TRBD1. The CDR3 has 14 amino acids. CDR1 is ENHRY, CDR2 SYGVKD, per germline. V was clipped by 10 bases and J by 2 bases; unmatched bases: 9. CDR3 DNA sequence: TGTGCCACCAGGTCCGGGACAGACACAGATACGCAGTATTTT. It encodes CATRSGTDTDTQYF.

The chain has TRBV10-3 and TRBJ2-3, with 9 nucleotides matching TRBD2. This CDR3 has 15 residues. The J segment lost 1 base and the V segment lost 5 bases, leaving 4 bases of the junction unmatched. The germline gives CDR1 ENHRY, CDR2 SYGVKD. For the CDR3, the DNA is TGTGCCATCAGTAACATAGCGGGGGGCACAGATACGCAGTATTTT. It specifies CAISNIAGGTDTQYF.

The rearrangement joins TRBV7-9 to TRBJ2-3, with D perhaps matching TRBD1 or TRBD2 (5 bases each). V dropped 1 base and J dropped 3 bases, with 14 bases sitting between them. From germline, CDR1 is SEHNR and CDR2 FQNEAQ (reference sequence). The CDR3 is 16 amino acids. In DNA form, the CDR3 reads TGTGCCAGCAGCTTAGTTGGGGGAGTTTGGACAGATACGCAGTATTTT. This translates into CASSLVGGVWTDTQYF.